This TCR beta chain was identified during a study of T cells in Graves' hyperthyroidism and ophthalmopathy. About the research overall: Peripheral blood was taken when the disease was first diagnosed, before any treatment began.

V gave up 0 bases and J gave up 6 bases, with 9 bases separating them. The CDR3 covers 13 residues. Per the germline V gene, CDR1 is SGHRS and CDR2 is YFSETQ. RNA transcripts gave rise to amplified TCR beta CDR3 regions. The TCR CDR3 first-round RT-PCR relied on the HTBI primer set. TCRdb reprocessed the multiplex PCR reads with MiXCR, giving one entry per CDR3 protein. The sample lists more than 500,000 distinct CDR3 sequences; about 16% were seen once. Each ophthalmopathy patient scored at least 3 on the Clinical Activity Score and at least 4 on NOSPECS grade, with duration under 3 months. Clinicians diagnosed patients from clinical symptoms, serum thyroxine and TRAb, thyroid ultrasound and orbital computed tomography.

V is TRBV5-1 and J is TRBJ1-1, with D perhaps TRBD1 (6 bases). The sample comprised blood. This receptor was taken from a woman aged 25 to 39 with Graves' ophthalmopathy. The CDR3 loop reads CASSLGGAAEAFF. The CDR3 DNA reads TGCGCCAGCAGCTTGGGGGGGGCGGCTGAAGCTTTCTTT.